This is a list of T cell receptor beta chains from one sample in a study of blood T cell repertoires in COVID-19. Libraries were prepared by immunoSEQ multiplex PCR; TCRdb keeps only in-frame clonotypes and omits some of them. This sample carries 200,000 to 300,000 clones, roughly 86% of them seen once, and the ten largest clones take roughly 5.6%. The sample comprised peripheral blood. The origin of the receptors is a woman aged 55 to 70 with COVID-19, enrolled during active disease. CDR3s include the opening cysteine and the closing phenylalanine or tryptophan. D genes are given only for firm matches. A row's size may be missing; if present it is once, few, many or a size class.

abundance,v_gene,d_gene,j_gene,CDR3nt,CDR3aa
NA,TRBV7-9,NA,TRBJ1-5,TGTGCCAGCAGCTTAGGAGGGGGGGTACCGGGCAATCAGCCCCAGCATTTT,CASSLGGGVPGNQPQHF
NA,TRBV10-1,TRBD1,TRBJ2-7,TGCGCCAGCAGGGTCACAGGGGAATCCTACGAGCAGTACTTC,CASRVTGESYEQYF
NA,TRBV28,NA,TRBJ2-2,TGTGCCAGCAGTCGACAGGCCACCGGGGAGCTGTTTTTT,CASSRQATGELFF
NA,TRBV5-4,TRBD2,TRBJ2-5,TGTGCCAGCAGCCCCGGGGCGGGAGGCCACCAAGAGACCCAGTACTTC,CASSPGAGGHQETQYF
once,TRBV28,TRBD1,TRBJ1-6,TGTGCCAGCAGTTCCCCACGACAGGGGACCTATAATTCACCCCTCCACTTT,CASSSPRQGTYNSPLHF
NA,TRBV19,NA,TRBJ2-1,TGTGCCAGTAGTATACAGGGAAGGTACAATGAGCAGTTCTTC,CASSIQGRYNEQFF
NA,TRBV5-1,NA,TRBJ1-1,TGCGCCAGCAGCTTGGTGCAGGGAGGGAACACTGAAGCTTTCTTT,CASSLVQGGNTEAFF
NA,TRBV19,NA,TRBJ2-1,TGTGCCAGTAGTATTCAGGCTCGGGAGCAGTTCTTC,CASSIQAREQFF
NA,TRBV25-1,TRBD2,TRBJ2-3,TGTGCCAGCAGTGAATTAGCGGGAGTCGCAGATACGCAGTATTTT,CASSELAGVADTQYF
NA,TRBV7-8,TRBD2,TRBJ2-1,TGTGCCAGCAGCCCCAGCGGGAGGAGCGATGAGCAGTTCTTC,CASSPSGRSDEQFF
few,TRBV15,TRBD1,TRBJ1-6,TGTGCCACCAGCAGTTTCACAGGGGGTTCACCCCTCCACTTT,CATSSFTGGSPLHF
NA,TRBV18,TRBD1,TRBJ2-7,TGTGCCAGCTCACAGGGGGCCTCCTACGAGCAGTACTTC,CASSQGASYEQYF
NA,TRBV10-3,NA,TRBJ1-1,TGTGCCATCAGTGGAGCAGGGACAATTACAGGTCGTGCACTATCGAACACTGAAGCTTTCTTT,CAISGAGTITGRALSNTEAFF
NA,TRBV5-1,TRBD1,TRBJ1-3,TGCGCCAGCAGCTCTGGGACAGTCTCTGGAAACACCATATATTTT,CASSSGTVSGNTIYF
NA,TRBV25-1,TRBD1,TRBJ1-6,TGTGCCAGCAGTGAAGGACAGGGCTTCGGTTCACCCCTCCACTTT,CASSEGQGFGSPLHF
NA,TRBV4-1,NA,TRBJ1-4,TGCGCCAGCAGCCAAGATTCGGGGGGCTGGGGAGACGAAAAACTGTTTTTT,CASSQDSGGWGDEKLFF
NA,TRBV7-8,NA,TRBJ1-1,TGTGCCAGCAGCCTGCAGCGGGATCGGATGACCCCTGAAGCTTTCTTT,CASSLQRDRMTPEAFF
NA,TRBV19,NA,TRBJ1-1,TGTGCCAGTAGTATACGAACAGGTGCCCTGAACACTGAAGCTTTCTTT,CASSIRTGALNTEAFF
NA,TRBV14,NA,TRBJ2-1,TGTGCCAGCAGCCAGGCCAGGTACAATGAGCAGTTCTTC,CASSQARYNEQFF
NA,TRBV6-5,TRBD2,TRBJ2-1,TGTGCCAGCAGCCTAGCGGGGAATGAGCAGTTCTTC,CASSLAGNEQFF
NA,TRBV30,NA,TRBJ1-1,TGTGCCCAGGAGGTCATGAACACTGAAGCTTTCTTT,CAQEVMNTEAFF
NA,TRBV29-1,TRBD1,TRBJ1-2,TGCAGCGCGCAGGGGGTTTCCGTCCATGGCTACACCTTC,CSAQGVSVHGYTF
once,TRBV30,NA,TRBJ2-7,TGTGCCTGGAGTGTACGTAGGGGGGGCGAGCAGTACTTC,CAWSVRRGGEQYF
NA,TRBV5-4,NA,TRBJ2-5,TGTGCCAGCAGCGGTCGAGACTACCAAGAGACCCAGTACTTC,CASSGRDYQETQYF
NA,TRBV30,NA,TRBJ2-7,TGTGCCTGGAGCAGGACGGGGAGATACCCACTCTCCTACGAGCAGTACTTC,CAWSRTGRYPLSYEQYF
NA,TRBV6-6,TRBD1,TRBJ2-1,TGTGCCAGCAGTCGAAGCTGGACAGGGGCAAGCAATGAGCAGTTCTTC,CASSRSWTGASNEQFF
NA,TRBV9,NA,TRBJ1-2,TGTGCCAGCAGCGCCAGACAGGTCCTTGGCTCTAACTATGGCTACACCTTC,CASSARQVLGSNYGYTF
NA,TRBV14,NA,TRBJ2-1,TGTGCCAGCAGCCAAGGGGGCAGGGGCTATGAGCAGTTCTTC,CASSQGGRGYEQFF
NA,TRBV7-9,NA,TRBJ2-7,TGTGCCAGCAGTCGTGGAGGTTATAGGACCACTACCTACGAGCAGTACTTC,CASSRGGYRTTTYEQYF
NA,TRBV9,TRBD2,TRBJ2-1,TGTGCCAGCAGCCCGAGGGCGGGAGACTACAATGAGCAGTTCTTC,CASSPRAGDYNEQFF
NA,TRBV14,TRBD1,TRBJ2-7,TGTGCCAGCAGCCTTGACCCACAGGGGGTGTACGAGCAGTACTTC,CASSLDPQGVYEQYF
NA,TRBV7-2,TRBD1,TRBJ2-7,TGTGCCAGCAGCTTGACAGGGGTTTTAAGCTACGAGCAGTACTTC,CASSLTGVLSYEQYF
NA,TRBV7-9,NA,TRBJ1-1,TGTGCCAGCAGCTTAGTGGCAGGCTTGAACACTGAAGCTTTCTTT,CASSLVAGLNTEAFF
NA,TRBV9,NA,TRBJ1-4,TGTGCCAGCAGCCCGCGAGGGAGGGACGAAAAACTGTTTTTT,CASSPRGRDEKLFF
NA,TRBV2,TRBD2,TRBJ2-3,TGTGCCAGCAGTCCCTTGGCGGGAGGGGCAGATACGCAGTATTTT,CASSPLAGGADTQYF
once,TRBV7-2,TRBD2,TRBJ2-7,TGTGCCAGCAGCTTAGTTAGGGCTAGCGGGAGGTACGAGCAGTACTTC,CASSLVRASGRYEQYF
NA,TRBV19,NA,TRBJ1-4,TGTGCCAGTAGTATAGCGGGGGGACGGAGTGAAAAACTGTTTTTT,CASSIAGGRSEKLFF
NA,TRBV5-8,NA,TRBJ2-5,TGTGCCAGCAGCTTTCCGGGACAAGAGACCCAGTACTTC,CASSFPGQETQYF
NA,TRBV5-6,NA,TRBJ2-3,TGTGCCAGCAGCTCAACCCGGACAGACCCTTATAGGAGTACGCAGTATTTT,CASSSTRTDPYRSTQYF
NA,TRBV5-5,NA,TRBJ2-7,TGTGCCAGCAGCCCCCCGGGGAGGTTCGATACCAGTTACTTC,CASSPPGRFDTSYF
NA,TRBV5-4,NA,TRBJ2-7,TGTGCCAGCAGCTTGCCGGGACACCACTACGAGCAGTACTTC,CASSLPGHHYEQYF
once,TRBV7-8,TRBD2,TRBJ2-5,TGTGCCAGCAGCTTAGCGGCGGGAGGGGGCACCCGTGAGACCCAGTACTTC,CASSLAAGGGTRETQYF
NA,TRBV4-2,TRBD1,TRBJ2-1,TGTGCCAGCAGCCAACAGACAGGGATGGGGGAGTTCTTC,CASSQQTGMGEFF
NA,TRBV10-1,TRBD1,TRBJ2-7,TGCGCCAGCAGTGAGGACAGGGTGGATGGGGAGCAGTACTTC,CASSEDRVDGEQYF
NA,TRBV7-9,NA,TRBJ2-4,TGTGCCAGCAGCTACCAACTCGGCATTCAGTACTTC,CASSYQLGIQYF
NA,TRBV5-1,NA,TRBJ1-2,TGCGCCAGCAGCTTGGGAGACGCGGACACCCTCTATGGCTACACCTTC,CASSLGDADTLYGYTF
NA,TRBV5-4,NA,TRBJ1-1,TGTGCCAGCAGCTTGGCCCGGGACACTGAAGCTTTCTTT,CASSLARDTEAFF
NA,TRBV27,NA,TRBJ2-5,TGTGCCAGCAGTTCATCTTGGTCCGGAGAGACCCAGTACTTC,CASSSSWSGETQYF
NA,TRBV11-2,NA,TRBJ2-2,TGTGCCAGCACCGCTGCGGGGAACTCGAACACCGGGGAGCTGTTTTTT,CASTAAGNSNTGELFF
few,TRBV6-1,NA,TRBJ2-7,TGTGCCAGCAGTGAAGATCTCCCTAGCGCGACCTACGAGCAGTACTTC,CASSEDLPSATYEQYF
few,TRBV19,TRBD1,TRBJ1-1,TGTGCCTCAACGACAGGGGGTACTGAAGCTTTCTTT,CASTTGGTEAFF
NA,TRBV28,NA,TRBJ2-4,TGTGCCAGCAGCGGACACGCTACTTACCTAGCCAAAAACATTCAGTACTTC,CASSGHATYLAKNIQYF
NA,TRBV28,NA,TRBJ1-1,TGTGCCAGCAGAGAACCTGGCAGGGCTGACACTGAAGCTTTCTTT,CASREPGRADTEAFF
NA,TRBV11-2,NA,TRBJ2-5,TGTGCCAGCAGCGCCAGGTTCTTCGGCGGGACGGGGGAGACCCAGTACTTC,CASSARFFGGTGETQYF
NA,TRBV6-1,TRBD1,TRBJ1-1,TGTGCCAGCAGTGAAAGGTTACAGGGGATAAGTAGCACTGAAGCTTTCTTT,CASSERLQGISSTEAFF
NA,TRBV18,TRBD1,TRBJ1-2,TGTGCCAGCTCACACGGGACAGGGGCGGACTATGGCTACACCTTC,CASSHGTGADYGYTF
once,TRBV19,NA,TRBJ1-2,TGTGCCAGTAGTCCCTTTATGATTGTTGGAGATCTCTATGGCTACACCTTC,CASSPFMIVGDLYGYTF